Listed below are T cell receptor beta chains from one sample, sequenced in a study of response to subunit inactivated influenza vaccine. TCRdb redid the calling of the RT-PCR reads with MiXCR, one entry per CDR3 protein. The sample shows about half a million distinct CDR3 sequences, about 25% of them seen only once. The sample in question was CD4+ T cells sorted from PBMCs, obtained roughly 5 days after vaccination. These receptors came from a man between 45 and 60 years old who received an inactivated influenza vaccine. CDR3s include the opening cysteine and the closing phenylalanine or tryptophan. The D gene is left open where the match is weak. Size is omitted from some rows. Given values are once, few, many or a class for expanded clones.

TRBV29-1,few,TRBJ2-7,TRBD1,TGCAGCGTTGCGGGGACAGGGGGCTTCGAGCAGTACTTC,CSVAGTGGFEQYF
TRBV12-3/TRBV12-4,few,TRBJ2-3,TRBD2,TGTGCCATCACGGCGGGACTAGCGGGAGGGAATCCCACAGATACGCAGTATTTT,CAITAGLAGGNPTDTQYF
TRBV2,few,TRBJ2-1,TRBD2,TGTGCCAGCAGTGGTTTCCTAGCGGGAGGTCTTAATGAGCAGTTCTTC,CASSGFLAGGLNEQFF
TRBV18,many,TRBJ2-7,TRBD1,TGTGCCAGCTCCCGGGGACAGAACTACGAGCAGTACTTC,CASSRGQNYEQYF
TRBV4-2,few,TRBJ2-7,.,TGTGCCAGCAGCCAAATTGGACACTTCTACGAGCAGTACTTC,CASSQIGHFYEQYF
TRBV10-3,.,TRBJ2-1,.,TGTGCCATCAGTAACGGGGACCCGCCGCAGTTCTTC,CAISNGDPPQFF
TRBV10-3,.,TRBJ2-7,.,TGTGCCATCAGTGAGACTAGTCCCCCTGAGCAGTACTTC,CAISETSPPEQYF
TRBV7-2,.,TRBJ2-7,TRBD1,TGTGCCAGCAGCGTCCGACAGGGTATCAACGAGCAGCACTTC,CASSVRQGINEQHF
TRBV2,.,TRBJ1-4,TRBD1,TGTGCCAGCAGTGGATTGACAGGGTCTAATGAAAAACTGTTTTTT,CASSGLTGSNEKLFF
TRBV18,few,TRBJ2-7,.,TGTGCCAGCTCACAACAACTGGCCTACGAGCAGTACTTC,CASSQQLAYEQYF
TRBV10-1,few,TRBJ2-7,.,TGCGCCAGCAGTCTGACCAGGGCTTCCTACGAGCAGTACTTC,CASSLTRASYEQYF
TRBV20-1,.,TRBJ2-1,TRBD2,TGCAGTGCTGGATACTTAGGACTAGCGGGGGCAAATGAGCAGTTCTTC,CSAGYLGLAGANEQFF
TRBV20-1,.,TRBJ2-1,TRBD2,TGCAGTGCTAGACTACTAGCGGGAGTAGGCAATGAGCAGTTCTTC,CSARLLAGVGNEQFF
TRBV5-1,.,TRBJ2-2,.,TGCGCCAGCAGCTTGAAGGTCTCGGGTAACACCGGGGAGCTGTTTTTT,CASSLKVSGNTGELFF
TRBV20-1,.,TRBJ2-7,TRBD2,TGCAGTATGTTAGCGGGAGGGCCCTCCTACGAGCAGTACTTC,CSMLAGGPSYEQYF
TRBV12-3/TRBV12-4,few,TRBJ2-3,TRBD2,TGTGCCAGCAATGTAGCGGGAGCCGGGCCAGATACGCAGTATTTT,CASNVAGAGPDTQYF
TRBV10-3,few,TRBJ2-1,TRBD2,TGTGCCATCAGTGAACCGGGACTACGCCTCAATGAGCAGTTCTTC,CAISEPGLRLNEQFF
TRBV5-1,few,TRBJ2-3,.,TGCGCCAGCAGCTTTTTTGACAGCGGCGCAGATACGCAGTATTTT,CASSFFDSGADTQYF
TRBV13,few,TRBJ2-7,.,TGTGCCAGCAGCCTTCGTCGATGGTCCTACGAGCAGTACTTC,CASSLRRWSYEQYF
TRBV4-2,.,TRBJ2-3,.,TGTGCCAGCAGCCAAGATTTTGGGAACCCTTGGGATACGCAGTATTTT,CASSQDFGNPWDTQYF
TRBV7-9,few,TRBJ2-1,TRBD2,TGTGCCAGCTCTAGCGGGAGTTCCTCCTACAATGAGCAGTTCTTC,CASSSGSSSYNEQFF
TRBV7-2,few,TRBJ2-1,TRBD2,TGTGCCAGCACCCTGGGACTAGCGCTTGCCAATGAGCAGTTCTTC,CASTLGLALANEQFF
TRBV4-3,.,TRBJ2-4,.,TGCGCCAGCAGCCAAGATACCCAGGGGCGTATCTTCCCAGCCAAAAACATTCAGTACTTC,CASSQDTQGRIFPAKNIQYF
TRBV5-5,many,TRBJ1-5,TRBD1,TGTGCCAGCAGCTGGGGACAGGGGGCTGGTCAGCCCCAGCATTTT,CASSWGQGAGQPQHF
TRBV5-5,.,TRBJ1-5,.,TGTGCCAGCAGCTTGGGGGACTTCAATCAGCCCCAGCATTTT,CASSLGDFNQPQHF
TRBV20-1,few,TRBJ2-2,.,TGCAGTGCTAGTACTCCCAGCAGGAACACCGGGGAGCTGTTTTTT,CSASTPSRNTGELFF
TRBV29-1,.,TRBJ2-5,TRBD1,TGCACCGTCGGTGGGGGACAGAAGGCAGAGACCCAGTACTTC,CTVGGGQKAETQYF
TRBV3-1,.,TRBJ1-1,.,TGTGCCAGCAGCCAATCAGGAGAAACTGAAGCTTTCTTT,CASSQSGETEAFF
TRBV12-3/TRBV12-4,.,TRBJ2-7,.,TGTGCCAGCAGTTCAGGGGGGTGGGAGCAGTACTTC,CASSSGGWEQYF
TRBV19,.,TRBJ1-5,.,TGTGCCAGTAGTTTTCGACAGTGGATGGGGGTATATAGCAATCAGCCCCAGCATTTT,CASSFRQWMGVYSNQPQHF
TRBV7-2,.,TRBJ2-1,TRBD1,TGTGCCAGCAGCTTAAACAGGGGAACAAGGAATGAGCAGTTCTTC,CASSLNRGTRNEQFF
TRBV12-3/TRBV12-4,.,TRBJ1-4,.,TGTGCCAGCAGTTCAACAGGGTATGGGAAACTGTTTTTT,CASSSTGYGKLFF
TRBV10-3,few,TRBJ2-7,TRBD1,TGTGCCATCGGGGGACAGCTCTCCTACGAGCAGTACTTC,CAIGGQLSYEQYF
TRBV15,.,TRBJ2-5,TRBD1,TGTGCCACCAGCGTTAGACAGGGGGCGGGAGAGACCCAGTACTTC,CATSVRQGAGETQYF
TRBV4-1,.,TRBJ2-7,.,TGCGCCAGCAGCCAAGATTTGGCCACAGGCGGCTACGAGCAGTACTTC,CASSQDLATGGYEQYF
TRBV10-3,few,TRBJ2-3,.,TGTGCCATCAGTGTAGGTAGCGGAATCACAGATACGCAGTATTTT,CAISVGSGITDTQYF
TRBV2,few,TRBJ2-7,.,TGTGCCAGCAGTGCAGGTAGAGGCTCCTACGAGCAGTACTTC,CASSAGRGSYEQYF
TRBV7-8,.,TRBJ1-6,.,TGTGCCAGCAGCTCAGCTCCGGAGAGCTCCTATAATTCACCCCTCCACTTT,CASSSAPESSYNSPLHF
TRBV6-5,.,TRBJ2-3,TRBD2,TGTGCCAGCAGTTCCTATACTACGGGGGGGCCAGATACGCAGTATTTT,CASSSYTTGGPDTQYF
TRBV7-2,few,TRBJ2-1,.,TGTGCCAGCAGTCGTTTCGAGCACCCAACCTACAATGAGCAGTTCTTC,CASSRFEHPTYNEQFF
TRBV29-1,.,TRBJ2-3,.,TGCAGCGTCAAGGGGGGGTTATCAGATACGCAGTATTTT,CSVKGGLSDTQYF
TRBV18,few,TRBJ2-2,TRBD2,TGTGCCAGCTCACAACTAGCGGGAGAGTACACCGGGGAGCTGTTTTTT,CASSQLAGEYTGELFF
TRBV24-1,.,TRBJ2-1,.,TGTGCCACCAGTGAGCCGGGTGGTTCTGACCTACTCTACAATGAGCAGTTCTTC,CATSEPGGSDLLYNEQFF
TRBV5-6,many,TRBJ2-5,TRBD1,TGTGCCAGCAGCTTACCGGGACAGGGACAAGAGACCCAGTACTTC,CASSLPGQGQETQYF
TRBV20-1,.,TRBJ2-1,TRBD2,TGCAGTGCTACGGGCGGGAGGGCTAGCAATGAGCAGTTCTTC,CSATGGRASNEQFF
TRBV11-3,.,TRBJ2-3,TRBD2,TGTGCCAGCAGTTTTAGCGGGAGCCACACAGATACGCAGTATTTT,CASSFSGSHTDTQYF
TRBV15,.,TRBJ2-3,.,TGTGCCACCAGCAGAGCTGGGGGGCTTACGCAGTATTTT,CATSRAGGLTQYF
TRBV7-9,.,TRBJ2-7,.,TGTGCCGGGGGTAGGGGAGGCGAGCAGTACTTC,CAGGRGGEQYF